This TCR beta chain derives from a study of patients and donors after allogeneic stem cell transplantation (dated by TCRdb to the early 2020s). This clonotype was counted only a few times. The target of this receptor is not known. No base quality values were provided; no much bigger clone lies one nucleotide off. Receptors were amplified or captured by RT-PCR. The instrument given in TCRdb is NextSeq 550. The public reads were reprocessed in TCRdb via fastp at Q25 and MiXCR, keeping in-frame beta chains. Rows are combined by CDR3 protein, so each entry shows the most common genes and DNA. The sample records roughly 250,000 distinct CDR3 sequences, 11% to 15% of which are singletons. The biggest ten clones account for approximately 10% of the sample. V drops 6 bases and J drops 8 bases, leaving 20 bases in between. Spanning cysteine to phenylalanine, the CDR3 consists of 13 amino acids. CDR3 DNA is the only sequence kept; it has 39 bases, read in frame from the first base. CDR1 DFQATT and CDR2 SNEGSKA are derived from the germline V gene (reference sequence).

The sequencing input was blood, either unsorted or a sorted T cell fraction (not recorded which). Recombination linked TRBV20-1 to TRBJ2-7; a tentative D match to TRBD2 spans 5 bases. This sequence was found in a human donor who was either an allogeneic HSCT recipient or a stem cell or donor lymphocyte infusion donor (not recorded which). It is not recorded whose cells these are; they may come from a transplant donor. The CDR3 here reads CSAVAGPAVQQYF. The bases are TGCAGTGCCGTCGCGGGCCCGGCGGTGCAGCAGTACTTC.